A single sample gave rise to the 25 T cell receptor beta chains below, sequenced in a study of beta chain features in type 1 diabetes listed by TCRdb under 2018. Libraries were built with the immunoSEQ multiplex PCR assay. The entire amount of isolated RNA was reverse transcribed using the High Capacity cDNA Reverse Transcription Kit, so the sequenced TCRB transcripts were expressed ones. Sourced from immuneACCESS, this table was stored by TCRdb with only in-frame sequences that have V and J called. A share of the clones is absent; for the studies checked, an unresolved V gene accounts for under half, and the remainder has no known explanation. The sample table lists around 320,000 clones, 12% to 15% of them with a count of one. The ten largest account for approximately 6.7% of the sample. The sequenced sample consisted of central memory CD4+ T cells from blood. The receptors were gathered from a man aged 30 to 39 in good health.

The rearrangement uses TRBV5-1 and TRBJ1-1, with D possibly matching TRBD1 (6 bases). The CDR3 consists of 15 residues. The V gene lost 2 bases and the J gene lost 0 bases, with 11 bases spanning the gap. Per the germline V gene, CDR1 is SGHRS and CDR2 is YFSETQ. The DNA for the CDR3 is TGCGCCAGCAGCTTACCGACAGGTTTGAACACTGAAGCTTTCTTT. Amino acid sequence: CASSLPTGLNTEAFF. The full variable domain, completed using reference TRBV5-1 and TRBJ1-1, is KAGVTQTPRYLIKTRGQQVTLSCSPISGHRSVSWYQQTPGQGLQFLFEYFSETQRNKGNFPGRFSGRQFSNSRSEMNVSTLELGDSALYLCASSLPTGLNTEAFFGQGTRLTVV.

A few counts support this clone. The chain combines TRBV5-1 with TRBJ1-2; D possibly corresponds to TRBD1 (6 bases). CDR3 length equals 15 residues. With 1 base removed from V and 8 bases from J, the gap between germline ends came to 18 bases. Germline V gene lookup returns CDR1 SGHRS and CDR2 YFSETQ. CDR3 coding DNA: TGCGCCAGCAGCTTGAGTGGGGGCGGGAAAGGAGGCTACACCTTC. It yields the protein CASSLSGGGKGGYTF.

Only one count was recorded for this clone. The chain combines TRBV19 with TRBJ2-1; maybe TRBD1 (6 bases). The CDR3 length is 15 residues. Germline CDR1 and CDR2: LNHDA and SQIVND (reference sequence). The V and J ends lost 10 bases and 0 bases respectively, with 16 bases between them. This CDR3 is CATSPGTSSYNEQFF. The DNA of the CDR3 is TGTGCCACGTCCCCCGGGACAAGCTCCTACAATGAGCAGTTCTTC.

Comment on this clone: A much larger clone sits a single nucleotide away, making a read error possible. The chain uses TRBV6-1 and TRBJ2-3, with unresolved D. Between the trimmed V and J ends, which lost 5 bases and 2 bases, there was a span of 2 bases. The CDR3 spans 11 residues. Per the germline V gene, CDR1 is MNHNS and CDR2 is SASEGT. The CDR3 loop reads CASSITDTQYF. The DNA of the CDR3 is TGTGCCAGCAGTATCACAGATACGCAGTATTTT.

The gene calls are TRBV7-6 and TRBJ2-7; D not certain. This CDR3 contains 11 residues. The V end was cut by 6 bases, the J end by 5 bases, with 8 bases between. Germline CDR1 SGHVS, CDR2 FNYEAQ. CDR3 region: CASSQEHEQYF. CDR3 bases: TGTGCCAGCAGTCAAGAACACGAGCAGTACTTC.

This clone was counted a few times. The V gene is TRBV7-9, the J gene TRBJ1-1, with D tentatively TRBD1 (6 bases). Trimming pared 5 bases from V and 1 base from J, leaving 17 bases between. The germline gives CDR1 SEHNR, CDR2 FQNEAQ (reference sequence). The CDR3 covers 16 residues. The CDR3 DNA follows: TGTGCCAGCAGCCCCTATCCGGGACACCGGAACACTGAAGCTTTCTTT. Encoded protein: CASSPYPGHRNTEAFF.

This rearrangement joins TRBV4-1 to TRBJ2-5; 10 bases line up with TRBD2. Per germline, CDR1 MGHRA and CDR2 YSYEKL. The CDR3 length is 17 residues. After removal of 0 bases from V and 4 bases from J, the junction contained 8 bases not matched to a gene. CDR3: CASSQDRRAGGGETQYF. CDR3 in DNA: TGCGCCAGCAGCCAAGATCGTCGAGCGGGAGGGGGAGAGACCCAGTACTTC.

This clone was seen a few times. CDR3 sequence (DNA): TGTGCCAGCAGCCAACCCGGGAGCTACATTCAGTACTTC. Translating it yields CASSQPGSYIQYF. V is TRBV4-2 and J is TRBJ2-4, with D possibly being TRBD2 (6 bases). Germline V gene data show CDR1 as LGHNA and CDR2 as YNFKEQ. V lost 2 bases and J 8 bases, leaving 10 bases between the germline ends. The CDR3 totals 13 residues.

J is TRBJ2-1 and V is TRBV27; D is perhaps TRBD2 (5 bases). Trimming shortened V by 2 bases and J by 7 bases, and 9 bases separated the two germline ends. The V gene's germline CDR1 is MNHEY and CDR2 SMNVEV (reference sequence). The CDR3 extends over 13 amino acids. The CDR3 region is CASSLPRRNEQFF. In DNA form, the CDR3 reads TGTGCCAGCAGTTTACCCCGGAGGAATGAGCAGTTCTTC.

This clone was recorded a few times. This rearrangement joins TRBV27 to TRBJ1-2, with 8 bases aligning to TRBD1. CDR3 size: 14 residues. Germline CDR1 reads MNHEY; CDR2 reads SMNVEV (reference sequence). Trimming at V came to 6 bases and at J to 8 bases, leaving 11 bases not matched to a gene. The CDR3 is CASSPGQGGLGYTF. In nucleotides, the CDR3 is TGTGCCAGCAGCCCAGGACAGGGCGGCTTGGGCTACACCTTC.

This clone was observed a few times. The rearrangement links TRBV7-3 to TRBJ1-6; 8 bases line up with TRBD1. This CDR3 has 14 residues. Germline lookup yields CDR1 SGHTA and CDR2 FQGTGA. With 2 bases clipped from V and 10 bases from J, the junction kept 4 bases outside the gene matches. CDR3 region: CASSLGDRGSPLHF. CDR3 nucleotide sequence: TGTGCCAGCAGCTTAGGAGACAGGGGCTCACCCCTCCACTTT.

This clone turned up a few times. This chain links TRBV6-5 with TRBJ1-2; TRBD1 aligns across 12 bases. The CDR3 loop spans 16 amino acids. With 3 bases clipped from V and 6 bases from J, the junction kept 8 bases outside the gene matches. Germline CDR1 reads MNHEY; CDR2 reads SVGAGI. The CDR3 DNA reads as TGTGCCAGCAGTTATATGCCCGGGACAGGGGGCGATGGCTACACCTTC. Translating it yields CASSYMPGTGGDGYTF.

This clone was recorded at least ten times. V usage is TRBV2 and J usage is TRBJ2-7; D call uncertain. This CDR3 is 13 amino acids long. Germline values: CDR1 SNHLY, CDR2 FYNNEI. V lost 9 bases, J lost 4 bases, and 16 bases lay in between. The CDR3 nucleotides read TGTGCCAGTCAGCTTAGTGCCCCTTACGAGCAGTACGTC. Its protein product is CASQLSAPYEQYV.

The J gene is TRBJ2-2, the V gene TRBV7-3; maybe TRBD2 (6 bases). The length of the CDR3 is 19 residues. CDR1 is SGHTA and CDR2 is FQGTGA in the germline V gene. V was trimmed by 5 bases and J by 4 bases, leaving 26 bases between them. CDR3: CASSPLGLAIMGVTGELFF. In DNA form, the CDR3 reads TGTGCCAGCAGCCCCTTAGGGCTAGCGATAATGGGGGTCACCGGGGAGCTGTTTTTT.

This clone was observed a handful of times. Relative to the germline gene, one junction end is altered; a read error may explain this. Other DNA sequences within the sample encode an identical CDR3. J is TRBJ1-3 and V is TRBV5-4; D gene unclear. This CDR3 is built from 13 residues. Looked up from germline, CDR1 is SGHNT and CDR2 is YYREEE (reference sequence). The CDR3 sequence: CASSHGSGNTIYF. In DNA form, the CDR3 reads TGCGCCAGCAGCCATGGATCTGGAAACACCATATATTTT.

This clone was seen a handful of times. This rearrangement joins TRBV5-7 to TRBJ1-2, with D tentatively TRBD1 (6 bases). TRBV5-7 is placed among ORFs of uncertain function. The V end lost 1 base, the J end lost 6 bases, and 16 bases lay between the germline ends. The CDR3 is 15 residues long. The CDR3 DNA reads as TGTGCCAGCAGCTTGAGAAGTCCAGGGGATCATGGCTACACCTTC. This translates into CASSLRSPGDHGYTF.

The chain combines TRBV11-2 with TRBJ2-2; D possibly corresponds to TRBD1 (5 bases). CDR3 size: 14 residues. V lost 5 bases and J 6 bases, leaving 13 bases between the germline ends. Per germline, CDR1 SGHAT and CDR2 FQNNGV. The CDR3 sequence is CASSPQGFPGELFF. The CDR3 DNA sequence: TGTGCCAGCAGCCCCCAGGGTTTTCCCGGGGAGCTGTTTTTT.

This clone was recorded a few times. The gene calls are TRBV10-3 and TRBJ2-3, with 9 bases identical to TRBD1. CDR1 and CDR2 from the germline V gene are ENHRY and SYGVKD. V dropped 11 bases and J dropped 1; count of bases not matched to a gene: 7. The CDR3 loop spans 14 amino acids. CDR3: CAYRGHLGTDTQYF. CDR3 nucleotides: TGTGCCTACAGGGGGCACCTCGGCACAGATACGCAGTATTTT.

This clone was observed a few times. The V and J genes are TRBV10-3 and TRBJ1-1; 7 positions match TRBD1. This CDR3 is 12 amino acids long. Per germline, CDR1 ENHRY and CDR2 SYGVKD. Unmatched junction bases numbered 8, after V lost 10 bases and J lost 6 bases. CDR3: CASSDRVSEAFF. DNA for the CDR3: TGTGCCAGCAGCGACAGGGTCTCTGAAGCTTTCTTT.

The sample holds a few counts of this clone. The chain carries TRBV6-1 and TRBJ2-5, with 14 bases matching TRBD2. Germline CDR1 and CDR2: MNHNS and SASEGT. V lost 6 bases and J lost 5; bases outside the gene matches: 5. The length of the CDR3 is 15 residues. The CDR3 sequence is CASSTGTSGSETQYF. Here the CDR3 DNA reads TGTGCCAGCAGCACCGGGACTAGCGGGAGTGAGACCCAGTACTTC.

The gene calls are TRBV18 and TRBJ2-7, with 12 positions matching TRBD2. The J segment lost 10 bases and the V segment lost 3 bases, leaving 4 bases of the junction unmatched. The CDR3 loop spans 13 amino acids. From germline, CDR1 is KGHSH and CDR2 LQKENI. DNA for the CDR3: TGTGCCAGCTCACCCGGGACTAGCGGGCCACAGTACGTC. Translating gives CASSPGTSGPQYV.

This clone was picked up a small number of times. V is TRBV5-5 and J is TRBJ2-4; TRBD2 matches at 7 bases. This CDR3 is built from 14 residues. V trimming: 4 bases; J trimming: 9 bases; junction bases outside the gene matches: 10. Germline V gene lookup returns CDR1 SGHKS and CDR2 YYEKEE (reference sequence). Written as DNA, the CDR3 is TGTGCCAGCAGCCCGGGGAGGGCGGTGGGCATTCAGTACTTC. Translation: CASSPGRAVGIQYF.

The rearrangement joins TRBV6-1 to TRBJ1-5; the D gene is possibly TRBD1 (6 bases). Between the trimmed V and J ends, which lost 5 bases and 7 bases, there was a span of 18 bases. Germline assignment: CDR1 MNHNS and CDR2 SASEGT. This CDR3 spans 15 amino acids. CDR3 DNA: TGTGCCAGCAGTAAGACACAGGGTATCCGGCAGCCCCAGCATTTT. Translation gives CASSKTQGIRQPQHF.

This clone was seen ten or more times. The chain employs TRBV21-1 and TRBJ2-7; the table's D call of TRBD1 was not tested on the DNA. TRBV21-1 is given as a pseudogene. The CDR3 extends over 15 amino acids. CDR3 protein: CASSKGGQGTYEQYF. The CDR3 DNA follows: TGTGCCAGCAGCAAAGGGGGACAGGGGACCTACGAGCAGTACTTC.

This rearrangement joins TRBV6-5 to TRBJ2-7; no clear D. The germline gives CDR1 MNHEY, CDR2 SVGAGI. Trimming removed 3 bases from V and 4 bases from J, with 4 bases in between. CDR3 length: 11 amino acids. CDR3 amino acids: CASSYQYEQYF. The CDR3, as DNA: TGTGCCAGCAGTTATCAGTACGAGCAGTACTTC.